This paragraph covers one T cell receptor beta chain sequence. The antigen is not known. Germline assignment: CDR1 MNHEY and CDR2 SMNVEV (reference sequence). The junction had 4 bases not matched to a gene; V was cut back by 9 bases and J by 3 bases. The CDR3 is 13 residues long. This entry belongs to a study of CD8 T cells in Susac syndrome. Study results and limitations: It was acknowledged in the study that the number of individuals who were included in its TCR sequencing and HLA analysis was relatively small.

In the multiple sclerosis control group, patients were treatment-naive and had stable or active relapsing-remitting disease. The CD8+ and CD4+ T cells were negatively isolated, with the TEMRA cells enriched by FACS. Random-hexamer reverse transcription was applied to about 0.45 to 1 ug RNA. Amplification of TCR beta CDR3 across 54 Vbeta and 13 Jbeta was performed with immunoSEQ multiplex PCR. In TCRdb, the immunoSEQ multiplex PCR reads were re-called with MiXCR into one record per CDR3 protein. The sample lists about 210,000 distinct CDR3 sequences, about 96% seen once, with 0.075% to 0.095% in the top ten.

The TCR originated in a human donor with multiple sclerosis. The sequenced sample consisted of CD4+ T cells from PBMCs. The chain employs TRBV27 and TRBJ2-3, with 9 nucleotides matching TRBD1. The CDR3 sequence: CASGQGRTDTQYF. The CDR3 bases are TGTGCCAGTGGACAGGGGAGGACAGATACGCAGTATTTT.